Listed below are T cell receptor beta chains from one sample, sequenced in a study of T cells in Graves' hyperthyroidism and ophthalmopathy. In TCRdb, the multiplex PCR reads were re-called with MiXCR into one record per CDR3 protein. Of 730,000 or so distinct CDR3 sequences listed, around 20% are singletons. The source material was blood. These receptors were obtained from a woman aged 50 to 60 with Graves' hyperthyroidism that later progressed to Graves' ophthalmopathy. The CDR3 runs from the conserved cysteine through the conserved F or W. The order of the fields is D gene, J gene, V gene, clone size, CDR3 protein, CDR3 DNA. A D gene is named only where the DNA matches it firmly. Not all rows give a size; the values are once, few, many and, for expanded clones, a class.

D gene: TRBD1; J gene: TRBJ2-2; V gene: TRBV29-1; clone size: -; CDR3 protein: CSVEDPGQGAGELFF; CDR3 DNA: TGCAGCGTTGAAGATCCCGGGCAGGGGGCCGGGGAGCTGTTTTTT
D gene: TRBD2; J gene: TRBJ2-1; V gene: TRBV10-3; clone size: few; CDR3 protein: CAISEGEIGGGASYNEQFF; CDR3 DNA: TGTGCCATCAGTGAGGGGGAGATAGGCGGGGGGGCCTCCTACAATGAGCAGTTCTTC
D gene: -; J gene: TRBJ2-1; V gene: TRBV13; clone size: -; CDR3 protein: CASSLDFEQHF; CDR3 DNA: TGTGCCAGCAGCTTAGATTTTGAGCAGCACTTC
D gene: -; J gene: TRBJ2-5; V gene: TRBV27; clone size: -; CDR3 protein: CASRPPGRGETQYF; CDR3 DNA: TGTGCCAGCAGACCCCCGGGGAGAGGCGAGACCCAGTACTTC
D gene: TRBD1; J gene: TRBJ2-6; V gene: TRBV12-3/TRBV12-4; clone size: few; CDR3 protein: CASSFHVGGQGGSGANVLTF; CDR3 DNA: TGTGCCAGCAGTTTCCACGTGGGCGGACAGGGAGGATCTGGGGCCAACGTCCTGACTTTC
D gene: -; J gene: TRBJ2-7; V gene: TRBV12-3/TRBV12-4; clone size: many; CDR3 protein: CASSPRLGTYEQYF; CDR3 DNA: TGTGCCAGCAGTCCTCGACTAGGTACCTACGAGCAGTACTTC
D gene: -; J gene: TRBJ2-3; V gene: TRBV25-1; clone size: -; CDR3 protein: CASSEWGTYDRTDTQYF; CDR3 DNA: TGTGCCAGCAGTGAATGGGGGACGTACGATCGCACAGATACGCAGTATTTT
D gene: -; J gene: TRBJ1-1; V gene: TRBV6-1; clone size: many; CDR3 protein: CASSRDILGNTEAFF; CDR3 DNA: TGTGCCAGCAGTAGGGACATCCTGGGCAACACTGAAGCTTTCTTT
D gene: -; J gene: TRBJ1-1; V gene: TRBV5-1; clone size: -; CDR3 protein: CASSWAGGANTEAFF; CDR3 DNA: TGCGCCAGCAGCTGGGCGGGGGGGGCGAACACTGAAGCTTTCTTT
D gene: TRBD2; J gene: TRBJ2-5; V gene: TRBV6-5; clone size: few; CDR3 protein: CASSYSKLAGRYF; CDR3 DNA: TGTGCCAGCAGTTACTCGAAACTAGCGGGGAGGTACTTC
D gene: -; J gene: TRBJ2-1; V gene: TRBV12-5; clone size: few; CDR3 protein: CASGPKTVHNEQFF; CDR3 DNA: TGTGCTAGTGGTCCTAAGACGGTCCACAATGAGCAGTTCTTC
D gene: -; J gene: TRBJ1-1; V gene: TRBV6-1; clone size: many; CDR3 protein: CASSELVGAFF; CDR3 DNA: TGTGCCAGCAGTGAACTGGTAGGAGCTTTCTTT
D gene: TRBD1; J gene: TRBJ2-1; V gene: TRBV9; clone size: -; CDR3 protein: CASSVEGDSHNEQFF; CDR3 DNA: TGTGCCAGCAGCGTAGAGGGGGACAGTCACAATGAGCAGTTCTTC
D gene: TRBD1; J gene: TRBJ1-2; V gene: TRBV12-3/TRBV12-4; clone size: -; CDR3 protein: CASSSTGGGSCTF; CDR3 DNA: TGTGCCAGCAGTTCGACAGGGGGCGGGAGCTGCACCTTC
D gene: TRBD2; J gene: TRBJ2-2; V gene: TRBV9; clone size: -; CDR3 protein: CASSLLGTSDTGELFF; CDR3 DNA: TGTGCCAGCAGCCTCCTCGGGACTAGCGACACCGGGGAGCTGTTTTTT
D gene: -; J gene: TRBJ2-5; V gene: TRBV11-2; clone size: many; CDR3 protein: CASSLYGGGQETQYF; CDR3 DNA: TGTGCCAGCAGCTTATACGGGGGCGGGCAAGAGACCCAGTACTTC
D gene: -; J gene: TRBJ2-3; V gene: TRBV6-2/TRBV6-3; clone size: -; CDR3 protein: CASRTTGITDTQYF; CDR3 DNA: TGTGCCAGCAGGACGACGGGGATCACAGATACGCAGTATTTT
D gene: TRBD1; J gene: TRBJ1-5; V gene: TRBV12-3/TRBV12-4; clone size: many; CDR3 protein: CASSLTGGRNQPQHF; CDR3 DNA: TGTGCCAGCAGTCTGACAGGGGGCCGAAATCAGCCCCAGCATTTT
D gene: -; J gene: TRBJ1-1; V gene: TRBV5-1; clone size: many; CDR3 protein: CASSFKATEAFF; CDR3 DNA: TGCGCCAGCAGCTTTAAGGCCACTGAAGCTTTCTTT
D gene: -; J gene: TRBJ2-1; V gene: TRBV5-6; clone size: few; CDR3 protein: CASSSDQGLSYNEQFF; CDR3 DNA: TGTGCCAGCAGCTCCGACCAGGGGCTCTCTTACAATGAGCAGTTCTTC
D gene: -; J gene: TRBJ2-5; V gene: TRBV29-1; clone size: few; CDR3 protein: CSVEDLHEVLESVVGGETQYF; CDR3 DNA: TGCAGCGTTGAAGATCTTCATGAGGTGCTAGAATCGGTTGTGGGGGGAGAGACCCAGTACTTC
D gene: -; J gene: TRBJ1-6; V gene: TRBV11-2; clone size: many; CDR3 protein: CASSLGGGINSPLHF; CDR3 DNA: TGTGCCAGCAGCTTAGGGGGAGGAATTAATTCACCCCTCCACTTT
D gene: -; J gene: TRBJ1-2; V gene: TRBV6-1; clone size: few; CDR3 protein: CASTPRASYGYTF; CDR3 DNA: TGTGCCAGCACCCCTCGGGCCTCCTATGGCTACACCTTC
D gene: -; J gene: TRBJ2-7; V gene: TRBV2; clone size: many; CDR3 protein: CASSTGGAYEQYF; CDR3 DNA: TGTGCCAGCAGTACAGGGGGGGCCTACGAGCAGTACTTC
D gene: -; J gene: TRBJ2-1; V gene: TRBV12-3/TRBV12-4; clone size: many; CDR3 protein: CASNLRGGSYNEQFF; CDR3 DNA: TGTGCCAGCAACCTGAGAGGGGGTTCGTACAATGAGCAGTTCTTC
D gene: TRBD2; J gene: TRBJ2-1; V gene: TRBV2; clone size: many; CDR3 protein: CASRGTSGGAGFDEQFF; CDR3 DNA: TGTGCCAGCAGAGGGACTAGCGGGGGGGCAGGTTTTGATGAGCAGTTCTTC
D gene: -; J gene: TRBJ2-2; V gene: TRBV7-9; clone size: -; CDR3 protein: CASSIGHLAGELFF; CDR3 DNA: TGTGCCAGCAGCATTGGACACTTAGCCGGGGAGCTGTTTTTT
D gene: TRBD2; J gene: TRBJ2-1; V gene: TRBV3-1; clone size: many; CDR3 protein: CASSHQGLAQSYNEQFF; CDR3 DNA: TGTGCCAGCAGCCACCAGGGACTAGCGCAATCCTACAATGAGCAGTTCTTC
D gene: TRBD1; J gene: TRBJ2-7; V gene: TRBV6-6; clone size: many; CDR3 protein: CASSSRTGGTYEQYF; CDR3 DNA: TGTGCCAGCAGTTCACGGACAGGGGGGACCTACGAGCAGTACTTC
D gene: -; J gene: TRBJ1-1; V gene: TRBV12-3/TRBV12-4; clone size: -; CDR3 protein: CASSVVEGKNTEAFF; CDR3 DNA: TGTGCCAGCAGTGTGGTCGAGGGTAAGAACACTGAAGCTTTCTTT
D gene: -; J gene: TRBJ1-2; V gene: TRBV6-1; clone size: few; CDR3 protein: CASSDVSRDGYTF; CDR3 DNA: TGTGCCAGCAGTGACGTGTCGAGAGATGGCTACACCTTC
D gene: TRBD2; J gene: TRBJ2-1; V gene: TRBV7-6; clone size: -; CDR3 protein: CASSPLGGSRNEQFF; CDR3 DNA: TGTGCCAGCAGCCCCCTCGGCGGGAGTAGGAATGAGCAGTTCTTC
D gene: TRBD2; J gene: TRBJ2-3; V gene: TRBV14; clone size: few; CDR3 protein: CASSQERLTSGFTDTQYF; CDR3 DNA: TGTGCCAGCAGCCAAGAGAGGCTAACTAGCGGGTTCACAGATACGCAGTATTTT
D gene: -; J gene: TRBJ1-5; V gene: TRBV30; clone size: many; CDR3 protein: CAWRQGGQPQHF; CDR3 DNA: TGTGCCTGGAGGCAAGGGGGTCAGCCCCAGCATTTT
D gene: TRBD1; J gene: TRBJ1-1; V gene: TRBV18; clone size: -; CDR3 protein: CASSPGDRGPEAFF; CDR3 DNA: TGTGCCAGCTCACCAGGGGACAGGGGACCTGAAGCTTTCTTT
D gene: TRBD1; J gene: TRBJ1-5; V gene: TRBV5-6; clone size: few; CDR3 protein: CASSLFGTGGPYSNQPQHF; CDR3 DNA: TGTGCCAGCAGCTTGTTCGGGACAGGGGGGCCTTATAGCAATCAGCCCCAGCATTTT
D gene: -; J gene: TRBJ2-2; V gene: TRBV6-1; clone size: -; CDR3 protein: CASRVRQGDTGELFF; CDR3 DNA: TGTGCCAGCAGGGTAAGACAAGGGGACACCGGGGAGCTGTTTTTT
D gene: -; J gene: TRBJ1-4; V gene: TRBV6-1; clone size: few; CDR3 protein: CASSANRHATNEKLFF; CDR3 DNA: TGTGCCAGCAGTGCAAACCGACATGCAACTAATGAAAAACTGTTTTTT
D gene: TRBD1; J gene: TRBJ2-7; V gene: TRBV20-1; clone size: many; CDR3 protein: CSARVPTDRGVYEQYF; CDR3 DNA: TGCAGTGCTAGAGTTCCAACCGACAGGGGAGTCTACGAGCAGTACTTC
D gene: -; J gene: TRBJ2-7; V gene: TRBV15; clone size: few; CDR3 protein: CATSPGGYEQYF; CDR3 DNA: TGTGCCACCAGCCCTGGAGGGTACGAGCAGTACTTC
D gene: -; J gene: TRBJ1-2; V gene: TRBV24-1; clone size: few; CDR3 protein: CATSDGGFYGYTF; CDR3 DNA: TGTGCCACCAGTGATGGCGGATTCTATGGCTACACCTTC
D gene: TRBD2; J gene: TRBJ2-1; V gene: TRBV11-3; clone size: -; CDR3 protein: CASSLEGERGGRDEQFF; CDR3 DNA: TGTGCCAGCAGCTTAGAAGGTGAGCGGGGGGGCCGCGATGAGCAGTTCTTC
D gene: -; J gene: TRBJ2-2; V gene: TRBV29-1; clone size: -; CDR3 protein: CSVEGWVSGSVTGELFF; CDR3 DNA: TGCAGCGTTGAAGGCTGGGTTTCGGGGTCGGTCACCGGGGAGCTGTTTTTT
D gene: -; J gene: TRBJ2-2; V gene: TRBV10-3; clone size: many; CDR3 protein: CAISETTVSENTGELFF; CDR3 DNA: TGTGCCATCAGTGAGACGACGGTTTCCGAGAACACCGGGGAGCTGTTTTTT
D gene: -; J gene: TRBJ2-1; V gene: TRBV4-1; clone size: -; CDR3 protein: CASSQEWRVNEQFF; CDR3 DNA: TGCGCCAGCAGCCAAGAGTGGCGAGTTAATGAGCAGTTCTTC
D gene: -; J gene: TRBJ2-2; V gene: TRBV9; clone size: -; CDR3 protein: CASSVGGISTGELFF; CDR3 DNA: TGTGCCAGCAGCGTGGGGGGCATCAGCACCGGGGAGCTGTTTTTT
D gene: TRBD2; J gene: TRBJ2-2; V gene: TRBV27; clone size: -; CDR3 protein: CASRGGNQRTGELFF; CDR3 DNA: TGTGCCAGCAGGGGGGGGAATCAGAGGACCGGGGAGCTGTTTTTT
D gene: -; J gene: TRBJ1-6; V gene: TRBV6-1; clone size: -; CDR3 protein: CASSDTDKGSSYNSPLHF; CDR3 DNA: TGTGCCAGCAGTGACACCGACAAGGGAAGCTCCTATAATTCACCCCTCCACTTT
D gene: -; J gene: TRBJ1-2; V gene: TRBV20-1; clone size: -; CDR3 protein: CSAQGDRGGYGYTF; CDR3 DNA: TGCAGTGCCCAAGGAGACCGGGGTGGCTATGGCTACACCTTC
D gene: TRBD1; J gene: TRBJ2-1; V gene: TRBV5-1; clone size: -; CDR3 protein: CASSKSGQGFHEQFF; CDR3 DNA: TGCGCCAGCAGTAAGTCGGGACAGGGGTTTCATGAGCAGTTCTTC
D gene: TRBD1; J gene: TRBJ1-2; V gene: TRBV6-5; clone size: few; CDR3 protein: CASSYSIQGVRRTF; CDR3 DNA: TGTGCCAGCAGTTACTCGATACAGGGGGTTAGACGCACCTTC